This T cell receptor (beta chain) appears in the sequencing data of a study of cytomegalovirus exposure and HLA in healthy donors. Whole-study results and caveats: Listed as cytomegalovirus-associated were more than 150 TCR beta chains. At a 0.05 false discovery rate, a later analysis found about 17,000 TCR beta sequences to be associated with HLA alleles. An ancestry cluster, one associated with Asian ancestry, reportedly showed fewer N-insertions than the approximately 720-donor mean in a later analysis.

The CDR3 loop spans 15 amino acids. The germline CDR1 and CDR2 sequences are MNHEY and SVGAGI. V dropped 5 bases and J dropped 0 bases, with 11 bases sitting between them. A single count supports this clone. Its antigen remains unknown. In the PCR, 60 Vbeta and 13 Jbeta primers were used. The assay was immunoSEQ multiplex PCR, and TCRdb's table has in-frame clones only and misses some. Here the sample spans about 190,000 clones, roughly 80% being singletons. This chain links TRBV6-5 with TRBJ2-1, with unresolved D. The sequence was obtained from a man in his fifties or sixties in good health and CMV-seronegative. The sample consisted of PBMCs. CDR3 sequence reads: CASSRLLGSYNEQFF. DNA for the CDR3: TGTGCCAGCAGTCGACTCCTCGGCTCCTACAATGAGCAGTTCTTC.